This T cell receptor beta chain came from a study of HIV-infected patients and healthy controls. No cell fractionation was done, so the repertoire covers all unsorted peripheral blood T cells. Germline lookup yields CDR1 MDHEN and CDR2 SYDVKM. V was cut by 4 bases and J by 9 bases, with 11 bases left in between. The CDR3 spans 12 residues. cDNA was made from 400 to 500 ng RNA using alpha and beta constant primers. Separate chain-specific third strand synthesis with multiplexing indices produced the alpha and beta libraries. TCRdb independently ran MiXCR on the 5' RACE reads; one entry per CDR3 protein. This table has around 20,000 distinct CDR3 sequences, approximately 12% appearing once.

The material sequenced was blood. The sequence was obtained from an adult in good health. The rearrangement links TRBV28 to TRBJ2-3; D ambiguous. CDR3 sequence reads: CASSSTVLTQYF. Written as DNA, the CDR3 is TGTGCCAGCAGTTCCACAGTTTTGACGCAGTATTTT.